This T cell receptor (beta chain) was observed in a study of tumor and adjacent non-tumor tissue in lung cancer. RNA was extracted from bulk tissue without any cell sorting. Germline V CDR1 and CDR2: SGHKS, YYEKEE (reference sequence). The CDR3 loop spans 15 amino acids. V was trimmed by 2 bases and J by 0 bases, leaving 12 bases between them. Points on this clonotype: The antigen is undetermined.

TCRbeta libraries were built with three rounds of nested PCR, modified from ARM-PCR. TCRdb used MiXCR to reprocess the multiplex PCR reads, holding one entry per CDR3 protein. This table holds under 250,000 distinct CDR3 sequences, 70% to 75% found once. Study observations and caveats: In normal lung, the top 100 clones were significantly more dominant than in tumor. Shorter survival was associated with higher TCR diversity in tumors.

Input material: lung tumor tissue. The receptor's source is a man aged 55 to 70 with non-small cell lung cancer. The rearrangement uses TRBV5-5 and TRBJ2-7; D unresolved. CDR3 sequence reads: CASSFARRSSYEQYF. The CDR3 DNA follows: TGTGCCAGCAGCTTCGCAAGGCGGAGCTCCTACGAGCAGTACTTC. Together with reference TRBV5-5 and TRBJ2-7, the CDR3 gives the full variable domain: DAGVTQSPTHLIKTRGQQVTLRCSPISGHKSVSWYQQVLGQGPQFIFQYYEKEERGRGNFPDRFSARQFPNYSSELNVNALLLGDSALYLCASSFARRSSYEQYFGPGTRLTVT.